This T cell receptor (beta chain) is drawn from a study of blood T cell repertoires in COVID-19. Overall study context: Acute and convalescent COVID-19 samples came from the United States, Italy and Spain. PBMCs, B-cell-depleted T cells, or T cells provided the cDNA or gDNA that made up the material.

Authors' analysis steps: Amplification of reference gene primers was used by the study to estimate nucleated cell counts. The data were produced by immunoSEQ multiplex PCR, yet TCRdb's version contains in-frame clones alone and is incomplete. From that table come the V and J calls and clone size; the DNA was used to work out D and trimming. Of nearly 40,000 clones listed, around 80% are singletons. Deletions cut 7 bases from V and 0 bases from J, with 13 bases between. The CDR3 runs 15 residues. Germline values: CDR1 SGHAT, CDR2 FQNNGV. V is TRBV11-2 and J is TRBJ2-1; D unresolved. Material: peripheral blood. The receptor was isolated from a man aged 80 or over with active or convalescent COVID-19. The CDR3 region has the DNA TGTGCCAGCATCCCTAGAGAGGCCTCCTACAATGAGCAGTTCTTC. It is translated as CASIPREASYNEQFF.